Listed below are T cell receptor beta chains from one sample, sequenced in a study of CXCR3-negative and CXCR3-positive naive CD8 T cells. TCRdb reprocessed the 5' RACE reads, with one entry per CDR3 protein and no DNA. This sample's clone table lists 48,000 or so distinct CDR3 sequences. Sample: memory CD8+ T cells from blood. The receptors derive from a human donor in good health. Some clones in this sample may be carry-over from other donors' samples. Both conserved end residues are part of each CDR3. Clone size is stated in some rows and not others, as once, few, many or a class when expanded.

>-|TRBJ1-2|TRBV29-1
CSVRESYGYTF
>-|TRBJ2-1|TRBV20-1
CSARDLGLAGVEQFF
>-|TRBJ2-3|TRBV29-1
CSVEDRGQVATDTQYF
>-|TRBJ1-5|TRBV27
CASSLGGYSNQPQHF
>-|TRBJ2-1|TRBV29-1
CSVLGFDEQFF
>-|TRBJ2-1|TRBV5-1
CASSFSRGGYNEQFF
>-|TRBJ2-7|TRBV4-2
CASSPSAEGGGYEQYF
>-|TRBJ2-6|TRBV4-2
CASSQAGQARANVLTF
>-|TRBJ2-7|TRBV20-1
CSARDLVGLAGDEQYF
>-|TRBJ2-2|TRBV7-9
CASSLPLGTGELFF
>-|TRBJ2-2|TRBV28
CASRVLAENTGELFF
>-|TRBJ1-1|TRBV7-2
CASSLLPGGAGGEAFF
>-|TRBJ1-2|TRBV7-9
CASSSQSGTGGENYGYTF
>-|TRBJ1-1|TRBV30
CAWSEGIGVLGTEAFF
>-|TRBJ2-2|TRBV27
CASSILPGLASGELFF
>-|TRBJ2-5|TRBV7-2
CASSGSGASGETQYF
>-|TRBJ2-2|TRBV28
CASRTGNTGELFF
>-|TRBJ1-1|TRBV12-3/TRBV12-4
CASSFGLYTEAFF
>-|TRBJ2-7|TRBV29-1
CSVEPGTGSYEQYF
>-|TRBJ1-2|TRBV13
CASSFPSSYGYTF
>-|TRBJ2-5|TRBV4-3
CASSQDRGPRETQYF
>-|TRBJ2-3|TRBV5-6
CASSLGVSTDTQYF
>-|TRBJ2-7|TRBV29-1
CSVILSYEQYF
>-|TRBJ2-1|TRBV20-1
CSASPGGLVNEQFF
>-|TRBJ2-7|TRBV29-1
CSVEVRDGASYEQYF
>-|TRBJ2-2|TRBV20-1
CSAGRPSRDRGYTGELFF
>-|TRBJ2-7|TRBV2
CASTPGQVAPYEQYF
>-|TRBJ2-7|TRBV28
CASSLYRPYEQYF
>-|TRBJ1-2|TRBV20-1
CSASGLTNYGYTF
>-|TRBJ1-6|TRBV2
CASSGGTGYDSPLHF
>-|TRBJ2-7|TRBV29-1
CSARQGYEQYF
>large|TRBJ1-2|TRBV6-4
CASSDDPSTGSPMDGYTF
>-|TRBJ2-7|TRBV25-1
CASSEYRQGSYEQYF
>-|TRBJ2-2|TRBV4-3
CASSQDRGGAAGELFF
>-|TRBJ1-1|TRBV28
CASSPYTMNTEAFF
>-|TRBJ2-7|TRBV28
CASSQTGRTSSYEQYF
>-|TRBJ2-7|TRBV20-1
CSARGAGDWHEQYF
>-|TRBJ2-7|TRBV6-2/TRBV6-3
CASSYDYSGFVSYEQYF
>-|TRBJ1-1|TRBV29-1
CSVDDWPMNTEAFF
>-|TRBJ2-7|TRBV6-5
CASSLQGSLSYEQYF
>-|TRBJ2-5|TRBV25-1
CASNGGVVETQYF
>-|TRBJ2-1|TRBV5-1
CASSPTRYDVEQFF
>-|TRBJ2-7|TRBV20-1
CSASGSSVYEQYF
>-|TRBJ2-3|TRBV29-1
CSVVPAGAGDTQYF
>-|TRBJ2-2|TRBV6-6
CASSTSSTGELFF